These 5 T cell receptor beta chains share one sample of origin, sequenced in a study of a mutant IDH1 vaccine in newly diagnosed glioma. Some clones are missing from TCRdb's copy, which holds only in-frame ones; the method was immunoSEQ multiplex PCR. The data contain roughly 60,000 clones, roughly 81% of them seen just once; the ten biggest clones take up approximately 4.3%. Sample time point: week 23, last vaccination. Vaccination comprised doses that each held 300 ug of mutant IDH1 20-mer peptide, plus topical imiquimod. These TCRs' antigens remain unknown. Here the sequenced sample was PBMCs, taken from a glioma patient whose treatment included an IDH1 peptide vaccine. All receptors derive from a man aged 25 to 40 with glioma.

The chain carries TRBV6-6 and TRBJ2-1, with TRBD2 identical over 10 bases. The CDR3 sequence is 16 residues long. Germline loops: CDR1 MNHNY, CDR2 SVGAGI (reference sequence). Trimming took 6 bases from V and 7 from J; bases not matched to a gene: 12. The CDR3 protein is CASRGPSGGQGNEQFF. In DNA form, the CDR3 reads TGTGCCAGCAGGGGACCTAGCGGGGGCCAGGGAAATGAGCAGTTCTTC.

The chain recombines TRBV7-8 with TRBJ2-1; no clear D gene. Trimming left V 5 bases short and J 7 bases short, with 6 bases between. The CDR3 is 11 residues long. The germline V gene has CDR1 SGHVS and CDR2 FQNEAQ. In nucleotides, the CDR3 is TGTGCCAGCAGCCCGAGTAATGAGCAGTTCTTC. It translates to CASSPSNEQFF.

This clone was counted once. The chain recombines TRBV4-2 with TRBJ2-2; the match to TRBD2 covers 8 bases. There are 15 residues in the CDR3. V lost 2 bases and J lost 3; bases outside the gene matches: 2. From germline, CDR1 is LGHNA and CDR2 YNFKEQ. CDR3: CASSQTGRDTGELFF. The CDR3 region has the DNA TGTGCCAGCAGCCAAACCGGGAGGGACACCGGGGAGCTGTTTTTT.

In nucleotides, the CDR3 is TGTGCCAGCAGCCCCACAGGGGAAGCTTACGAGCAGTACTTC. It encodes CASSPTGEAYEQYF. The chain couples TRBV7-9 to TRBJ2-7; 7 bases are shared with TRBD1. The CDR3 covers 14 residues. CDR1 and CDR2 from the germline V gene are SEHNR and FQNEAQ (reference sequence). V was pared by 5 bases and J by 4 bases, with 8 bases of the junction left unmatched.

This chain uses TRBV27 with TRBJ2-1; 9 bases align to TRBD1. The CDR3 extends over 15 amino acids. Losses at the gene ends were 2 bases for V and 13 bases for J; bases not matched to a gene: 12. Germline V gene data show CDR1 as MNHEY and CDR2 as SMNVEV (reference sequence). In nucleotides, the CDR3 is TGTGCCAGCAGTTTAACAGGGGGCGGCCTAAAGGGCCAGTTCTTC. As protein: CASSLTGGGLKGQFF.